This TCR beta chain was identified in a study of T-cell memory formation after mild COVID-19. Study overall: Largely donor-specific TCR clusters were found.

After 5'RACE with constant-segment primers, TCR alpha and TCR beta cDNA libraries carrying sample barcodes and UMIs were obtained. TCRdb reanalysed the 5' RACE reads using MiXCR and keeps one entry per CDR3 protein. The data hold 190,000 or so distinct CDR3 sequences, with about 22% observed a single time. Points from the study as a whole: A second wave of clones peaked on day 37, and their SARS-CoV-2 specificity went unconfirmed. Most CD4+ clones that shrank were in CM and EM, while CD8+ ones turned up in EMRA.

This clonotype was observed a few times. Its antigen is undetermined. The specimen sequenced was PBMCs or a T cell subset sorted from them (not recorded which). This sequence was found in an adult woman who had mild COVID-19 (a few samples of this study predate the infection). Cell type and time point are not known.

In nucleotides, the CDR3 is TGTGCCACCAGTGAACGACCCACAGATACGCAGTATTTT. Translating gives CATSERPTDTQYF. This chain links TRBV24-1 with TRBJ2-3; D is undetermined. The V end was cut by 4 bases, the J end by 2 bases, with 6 bases between. The V gene's germline CDR1 is KGHDR and CDR2 SFDVKD. The CDR3 covers 13 residues.